This entry lists 25 T cell receptor beta chains sequenced from one sample in a study of early T cells in non-severe SARS-CoV-2 infection (TCRdb year 2021). The method was 5' RACE. TCRdb shows the sequencer as NextSeq 500. Clones were called with MiXCR by TCRdb after fastp trimmed the public reads at Q25, and only in-frame beta chains were retained. Entries are consolidated by CDR3 protein sequence, retaining the most common genes and DNA. Across this sample there are around 81,000 distinct CDR3 sequences, with 13% to 15% seen only once. Approximately 9.9% of the sample goes to the ten largest clones. The sequencing input was whole blood. All receptors come from an adult who was a healthcare worker with PCR-confirmed SARS-CoV-2 infection or an uninfected control (not recorded which).

The rearrangement links TRBV3-1 to TRBJ2-7; tentatively, D is TRBD1 (5 bases). The CDR3 is 13 residues long. Trimming removed 4 bases at V and 6 bases at J, with 13 bases between. CDR1 and CDR2 (germline): LGHDT, YNNKEL (reference sequence). This CDR3 reads CASSRYQGSEQYF. CDR3 DNA: TGTGCCAGCAGCCGATACCAGGGTTCCGAGCAGTACTTC.

The chain joins TRBV11-2 to TRBJ2-7; tentatively, D is TRBD2 (5 bases). Germline CDR1 SGHAT, CDR2 FQNNGV. V was shortened by 5 bases and J by 6 bases, with 11 bases between the two germline ends. This CDR3 is 12 amino acids long. The CDR3 loop is CASSLYTSEQYF. For the CDR3, the DNA is TGTGCCAGCAGCCTTTATACTAGCGAGCAGTACTTC.

This clonotype has at least ten counts. Mismatch with germline at one junction end may stem from a read error. J is TRBJ2-2 and V is TRBV7-2, with 10 bases fitting TRBD2. The CDR3 contains 15 residues. Germline values: CDR1 SGHTA, CDR2 FQGNSA. DNA for the CDR3: TGTGCCAGCTGCTTCTATACTAGCGGGGTCGGGGAGCTGTTTTTT. Translation: CASCFYTSGVGELFF.

This clonotype was detected a few times. J is TRBJ2-1 and V is TRBV7-3; 8 bases line up with TRBD2. The CDR3 loop spans 14 amino acids. Germline-derived CDR1 and CDR2 are SGHTA and FQGTGA. V was clipped by 5 bases and J by 8 bases; unmatched bases: 8. The CDR3 reads CASSLGGATDEQFF. The CDR3 bases are TGTGCCAGCAGCCTCGGGGGGGCGACGGATGAGCAGTTCTTC.

The chain recombines TRBV29-1 with TRBJ2-5; TRBD1 agrees at 7 bases. Germline V CDR1 and CDR2: SQVTM, ANQGSEA. V shed 7 bases and J 0 bases; nucleotides not matched to a gene: 5. This CDR3 contains 13 residues. The CDR3, as DNA: TGCAGCGGGTCAACAGGGGACCAAGAGACCCAGTACTTC. Encoded protein: CSGSTGDQETQYF.

This clonotype has only a few counts. V is TRBV30 and J is TRBJ1-5; D gene uncertain. Trimming stripped 0 bases from V and 7 bases from J, with 13 bases between. Per germline, CDR1 GTSNPN and CDR2 SVGIG (reference sequence). CDR3 length equals 14 residues. The CDR3 sequence is CAWSVQGFGQPQHF. In DNA, the CDR3 is TGTGCCTGGAGTGTACAAGGGTTCGGCCAGCCCCAGCATTTT.

This clonotype was observed at least ten times. The rearrangement links TRBV13 to TRBJ1-1; 7 nucleotides line up with TRBD1. V lost 3 bases to trimming and J lost 7 bases; unmatched junction nucleotides: 2. CDR3 size: 12 residues. Looked up from germline, CDR1 is PRHDT and CDR2 is FYEKMQ (reference sequence). The CDR3 is CASSFRQGEAFF. The CDR3 DNA sequence: TGTGCCAGCAGCTTCAGACAGGGTGAAGCTTTCTTT.

V is TRBV18 and J is TRBJ2-6; D ambiguous. CDR3 size: 13 residues. V gave up 8 bases and J gave up 1 base, with 6 bases separating them. Germline V CDR1 and CDR2: KGHSH, LQKENI. The CDR3 DNA sequence: TGTGCCAGCGACGAATCTGGGGCCAACGTCCTGACTTTC. Translated: CASDESGANVLTF.

The rearrangement joins TRBV11-2 to TRBJ2-7; 8 bases map to TRBD1. V shed 4 bases and J 2 bases; nucleotides not matched to a gene: 7. The length of the CDR3 is 15 residues. Per germline, CDR1 SGHAT and CDR2 FQNNGV. CDR3 DNA sequence: TGTGCCAGCAGCTACGCCGGGACAGGCCCCTACGAGCAGTACTTC. Encoded protein: CASSYAGTGPYEQYF. The full variable domain, in which reference TRBV11-2 and TRBJ2-7 provide the parts outside the CDR3, is EAGVAQSPRYKIIEKRQSVAFWCNPISGHATLYWYQQILGQGPKLLIQFQNNGVVDDSQLPKDRFSAERLKGVDSTLKIQPAKLEDSAVYLCASSYAGTGPYEQYFGPGTRLTVT.

V gene TRBV9 combines with J gene TRBJ1-2, with a weak D call TRBD1 (5 bases). This CDR3 comprises 16 residues. The germline gives CDR1 SGDLS, CDR2 YYNGEE. V shed 4 bases and J shed 0 bases, with 16 bases lying between them. CDR3 bases: TGTGCCAGCAGCCCACGGAGGGGCCCAGCTAACTATGGCTACACCTTC. Encoded protein: CASSPRRGPANYGYTF.

This clonotype occurred a few times. This chain joins TRBV19 and TRBJ2-2; 9 nucleotides agree with TRBD1. The J segment lost 11 bases and the V segment lost 6 bases, leaving 7 bases of the junction unmatched. This CDR3 contains 13 residues. Per germline, CDR1 LNHDA and CDR2 SQIVND (reference sequence). CDR3: CASRPTGGLELFF. The CDR3 DNA follows: TGTGCCAGTAGACCCACAGGGGGCCTAGAGCTGTTTTTT.

V is TRBV7-9 and J is TRBJ2-6; D not certain. The V end lost 5 bases, the J end lost 5 bases, and 10 bases lay between the germline ends. The CDR3 is 14 residues long. The germline gives CDR1 SEHNR, CDR2 FQNEAQ (reference sequence). This chain's CDR3 is CASSHVGRANVLTF. The CDR3 DNA reads as TGTGCCAGCAGCCACGTAGGGAGGGCCAACGTCCTGACTTTC. Full variable domain (outside the CDR3, taken from reference TRBV7-9 and TRBJ2-6): DTGVSQNPRHKITKRGQNVTFRCDPISEHNRLYWYRQTLGQGPEFLTYFQNEAQLEKSRLLSDRFSAERPKGSFSTLEIQRTEQGDSAMYLCASSHVGRANVLTFGAGSRLTVL.

The chain couples TRBV18 to TRBJ1-6, with no clear D. Germline assignment: CDR1 KGHSH and CDR2 LQKENI. Trimming took off 2 bases at V and 6 bases at J, with 5 bases between the two ends. The CDR3 extends over 13 amino acids. CDR3 in DNA: TGTGCCAGCTCACCAAAGAGTAATTCACCCCTCCACTTT. Translating it yields CASSPKSNSPLHF.

This clonotype was found a few times. This rearrangement joins TRBV7-6 to TRBJ2-2; 9 bases are shared with TRBD1. Germline values: CDR1 SGHVS, CDR2 FNYEAQ. The CDR3 spans 14 residues. V lost 7 bases and J lost 5; bases outside the gene matches: 5. CDR3 amino acids: CASTGTGPTGELFF. For the CDR3, the DNA is TGTGCCAGCACCGGGACAGGGCCTACCGGGGAGCTGTTTTTT.

The chain carries TRBV6-2 or TRBV6-3 and TRBJ2-7, with D possibly TRBD2 on 6 matching bases. This CDR3 spans 15 amino acids. The ends were cut back, 4 bases at V and 0 bases at J, with 13 bases in the middle. Germline CDR1 reads MNHEY; CDR2 reads SVGEGT. As DNA, the CDR3 is TGTGCCAGCAGTTTACCCGGGCGGGGCTCCTACGAGCAGTACTTC. Its protein is CASSLPGRGSYEQYF.

The chain links TRBV9 to TRBJ1-6; 9 bases align to TRBD1. The V gene's germline CDR1 is SGDLS and CDR2 YYNGEE. The trim removed 5 bases at V and 6 bases at J, leaving 9 bases unmatched. The CDR3 extends over 16 amino acids. The CDR3 bases are TGTGCCAGCAGTGATCGTGAGGGACAGGGTAATTCACCCCTCCACTTT. This translates into CASSDREGQGNSPLHF.

The V gene is TRBV7-3, the J gene TRBJ2-1, with D maybe TRBD1 (5 bases). Germline V gene lookup returns CDR1 SGHTA and CDR2 FQGTGA. Trimming pared 2 bases from V and 9 bases from J, leaving 17 bases between. CDR3 size: 15 residues. This CDR3 reads CASSLWGGVRGEQFF. The CDR3 DNA is TGTGCCAGCAGCTTATGGGGCGGAGTTAGGGGTGAGCAGTTCTTC.

CDR3 loop: CSGPQALSTDTQYF. In nucleotides, the CDR3 is TGCAGTGGCCCCCAGGCATTAAGCACAGATACGCAGTATTTT. The chain recombines TRBV20-1 with TRBJ2-3; D call uncertain. The CDR3 has 14 residues. Looked up from germline, CDR1 is DFQATT and CDR2 is SNEGSKA (reference sequence). Trimming took off 7 bases at V and 0 bases at J, with 14 bases between the two ends.

The chain joins TRBV7-2 to TRBJ2-2; no clear D. Between the trimmed V and J ends, which lost 7 bases and 6 bases, there was a span of 12 bases. This CDR3 contains 13 residues. Per the germline V gene, CDR1 is SGHTA and CDR2 is FQGNSA. For the CDR3, the DNA is TGTGCCAGCACATACACCGAGCCCGGGGAGCTGTTTTTT. Residues: CASTYTEPGELFF.

This clonotype turned up a few times. This chain uses TRBV6-6 with TRBJ1-1; 7 nucleotides match TRBD1. There are 16 residues in the CDR3. Losses at the gene ends were 3 bases for V and 7 bases for J; bases not matched to a gene: 14. Germline CDR1 is MNHNY and CDR2 is SVGAGI (reference sequence). Here the CDR3 reads CASSYMTGTVGDEAFF. CDR3 coding DNA: TGTGCCAGCAGTTATATGACCGGGACAGTGGGAGATGAAGCTTTCTTT.

This clonotype came up many times. This sequence joins TRBV2 and TRBJ1-5; D not resolved. The V gene's germline CDR1 is SNHLY and CDR2 FYNNEI. The CDR3 extends over 13 amino acids. V gave up 4 bases and J gave up 3 bases, with 7 bases separating them. The CDR3 spells CASSGGNNQPQHF. The CDR3 region has the DNA TGTGCCAGCAGTGGCGGAAACAATCAGCCCCAGCATTTT.

This clonotype has a count of ten or more. Here the CDR3 DNA reads TGTGCCAGCTCACCAGGGGCCGGGGCCAACGTCCTGACTTTC. Translation gives CASSPGAGANVLTF. The J gene is TRBJ2-6, the V gene TRBV18; maybe TRBD1 (5 bases). Germline V lookup: CDR1 KGHSH, CDR2 LQKENI. Trimming took off 2 bases at V and 4 bases at J, with 6 bases between the two ends. The CDR3 length is 14 residues.

The chain has TRBV27 and TRBJ2-7; a possible D gene is TRBD1 (6 bases). The CDR3 has 14 amino acids. Germline V lookup: CDR1 MNHEY, CDR2 SMNVEV (reference sequence). V dropped 6 bases and J dropped 2 bases, with 14 bases sitting between them. Here the CDR3 DNA reads TGTGCCAGCAGCTCCAGGGGTTTCGCCTACGAGCAGTACTTC. This codes for CASSSRGFAYEQYF.

The table lists this clonotype with a few counts. The rearrangement links TRBV9 to TRBJ2-7, with D perhaps matching TRBD1 or TRBD2 (5 bases each). The CDR3 is made up of 15 amino acids. CDR1 and CDR2 from the germline V gene are SGDLS and YYNGEE. Between the trimmed V and J ends, which lost 0 bases and 0 bases, there was a span of 10 bases. The CDR3 reads CASSVGEGSSYEQYF. CDR3 bases: TGTGCCAGCAGCGTAGGTGAGGGGAGCTCCTACGAGCAGTACTTC.

The genes are TRBV7-6 and TRBJ2-5, with 8 bases matching TRBD1. With 4 bases clipped from V and 5 bases from J, the junction kept 9 bases outside the gene matches. The germline V gene has CDR1 SGHVS and CDR2 FNYEAQ. This CDR3 is built from 15 residues. CDR3 nucleotide sequence: TGTGCCAGCAGCTCCACAGGGGGGTATAAGGAGACCCAGTACTTC. It yields the protein CASSSTGGYKETQYF.